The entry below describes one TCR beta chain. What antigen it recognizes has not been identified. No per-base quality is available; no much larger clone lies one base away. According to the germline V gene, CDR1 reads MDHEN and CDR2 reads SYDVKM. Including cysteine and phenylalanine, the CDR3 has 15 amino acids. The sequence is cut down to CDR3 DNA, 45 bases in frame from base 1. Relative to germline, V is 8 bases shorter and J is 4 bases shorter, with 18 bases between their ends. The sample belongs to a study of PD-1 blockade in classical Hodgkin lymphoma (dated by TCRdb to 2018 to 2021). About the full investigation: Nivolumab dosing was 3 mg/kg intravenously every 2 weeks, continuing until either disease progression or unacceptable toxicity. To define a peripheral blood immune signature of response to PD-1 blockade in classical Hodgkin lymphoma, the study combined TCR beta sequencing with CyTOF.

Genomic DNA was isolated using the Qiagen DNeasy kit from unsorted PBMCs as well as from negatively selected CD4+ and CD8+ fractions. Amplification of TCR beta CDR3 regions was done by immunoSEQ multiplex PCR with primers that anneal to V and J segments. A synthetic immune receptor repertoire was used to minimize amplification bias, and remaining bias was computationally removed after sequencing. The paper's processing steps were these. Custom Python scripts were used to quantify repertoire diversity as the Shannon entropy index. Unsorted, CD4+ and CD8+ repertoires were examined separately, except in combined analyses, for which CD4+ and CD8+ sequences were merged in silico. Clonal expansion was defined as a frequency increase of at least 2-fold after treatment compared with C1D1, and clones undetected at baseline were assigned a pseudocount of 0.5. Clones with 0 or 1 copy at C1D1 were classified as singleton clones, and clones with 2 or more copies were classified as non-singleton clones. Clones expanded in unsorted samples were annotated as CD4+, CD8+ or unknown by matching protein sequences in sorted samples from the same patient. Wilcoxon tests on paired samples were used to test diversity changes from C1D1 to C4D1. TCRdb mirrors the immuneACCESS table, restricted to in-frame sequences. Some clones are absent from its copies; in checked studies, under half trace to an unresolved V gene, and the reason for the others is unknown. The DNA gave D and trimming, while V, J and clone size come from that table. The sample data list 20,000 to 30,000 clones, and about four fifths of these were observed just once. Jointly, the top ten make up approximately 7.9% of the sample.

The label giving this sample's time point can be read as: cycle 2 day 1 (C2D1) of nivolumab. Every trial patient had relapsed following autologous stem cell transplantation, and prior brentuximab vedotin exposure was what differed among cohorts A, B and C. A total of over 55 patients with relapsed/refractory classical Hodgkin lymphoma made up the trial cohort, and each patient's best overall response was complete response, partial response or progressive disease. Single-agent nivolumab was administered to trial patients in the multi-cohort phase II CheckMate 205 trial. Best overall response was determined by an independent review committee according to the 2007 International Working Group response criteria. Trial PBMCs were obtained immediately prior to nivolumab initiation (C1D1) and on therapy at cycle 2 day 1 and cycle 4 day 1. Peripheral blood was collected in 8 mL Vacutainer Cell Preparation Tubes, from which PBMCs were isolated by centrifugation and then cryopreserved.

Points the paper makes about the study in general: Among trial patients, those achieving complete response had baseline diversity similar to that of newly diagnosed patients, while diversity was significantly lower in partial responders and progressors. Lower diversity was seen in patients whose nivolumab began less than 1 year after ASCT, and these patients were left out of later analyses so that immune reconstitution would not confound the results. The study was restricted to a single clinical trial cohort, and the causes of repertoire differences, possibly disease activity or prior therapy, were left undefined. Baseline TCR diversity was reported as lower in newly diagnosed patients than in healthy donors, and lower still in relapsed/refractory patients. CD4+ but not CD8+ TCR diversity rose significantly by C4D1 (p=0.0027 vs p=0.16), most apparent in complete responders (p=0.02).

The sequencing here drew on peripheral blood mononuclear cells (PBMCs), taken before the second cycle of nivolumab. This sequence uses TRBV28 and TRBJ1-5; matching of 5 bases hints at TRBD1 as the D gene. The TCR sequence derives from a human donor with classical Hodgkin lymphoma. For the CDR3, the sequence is CASGTQAIGNQPQHF. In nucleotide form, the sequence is TGTGCCAGCGGTACACAGGCCATTGGGAATCAGCCCCAGCATTTT.